The entry below gives a single TCR beta chain sequence along with its context. What it binds is unknown. These data originate in a study of blood T cells in healthy people across ages. Overall study results and limits: Older age coincided with a roughly linear decline in TCR beta diversity per million T cells. Unknown CMV status may confound age-related changes in expanded clones. Researchers judged that diversity estimates from one million T cells fell short of true values.

Next came a second PCR, run for roughly 7 to 12 cycles, which used a sample-barcoded 5' primer along with a J-beta primer mix. TCRdb reanalysed the 5' RACE reads using MiXCR and keeps one entry per CDR3 protein. The data contain roughly 1,300,000 distinct CDR3 sequences, 59% of them singletons. This CDR3 is 14 amino acids long. V was shortened by 5 bases and J by 2 bases, with 7 bases between the two germline ends. Germline V CDR1 and CDR2: LGHNT, FRNRAP. This clonotype originated in a man aged 18-30 years in good health. The sequenced sample consisted of blood. V is TRBV12-5 and J is TRBJ2-6, with unresolved D. The CDR3 here is CASGPQTGANVLTF. The CDR3 nucleotides read TGTGCTAGTGGTCCTCAAACTGGGGCCAACGTCCTGACTTTC.